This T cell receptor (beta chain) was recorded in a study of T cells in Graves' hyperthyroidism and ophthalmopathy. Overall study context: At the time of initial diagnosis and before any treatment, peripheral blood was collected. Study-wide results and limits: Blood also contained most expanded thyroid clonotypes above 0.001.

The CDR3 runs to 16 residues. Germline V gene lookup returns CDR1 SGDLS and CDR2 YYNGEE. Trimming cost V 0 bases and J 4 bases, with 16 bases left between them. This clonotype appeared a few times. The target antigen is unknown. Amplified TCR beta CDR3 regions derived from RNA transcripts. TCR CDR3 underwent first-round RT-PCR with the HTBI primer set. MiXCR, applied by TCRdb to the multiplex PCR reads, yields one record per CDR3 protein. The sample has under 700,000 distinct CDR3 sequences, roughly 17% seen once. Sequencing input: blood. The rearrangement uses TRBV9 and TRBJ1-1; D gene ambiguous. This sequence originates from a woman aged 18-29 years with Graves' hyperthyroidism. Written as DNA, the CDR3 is TGTGCCAGCAGCGTAGGCGGCAGCCCGGGAAGCACTGAAGCTTTCTTT. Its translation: CASSVGGSPGSTEAFF.